This T cell receptor (beta chain) comes out of a study of graft-versus-host responses after intestinal transplantation. Whole-study context: Once they had received anti-thymocyte globulin induction, all recipients took tacrolimus and steroids for two to three years.

Germline V gene lookup returns CDR1 SEHNR and CDR2 FQNEAQ (reference sequence). The V and J ends lost 5 bases and 1 base, in that order; junction bases with no gene match: 6. The CDR3 is 17 amino acids. Tissue processing of the graft released intraepithelial and lamina propria lymphocytes from it. Broader study findings: An association linked early post-transplant HvG declines with peak circulating GvH clone levels. Recipient marrow harbored GvH clones, some of which surfaced first in ileum or blood. Allografts from individuals with graft-donor T cell macrochimerism displayed high graft-versus-host to host-versus-graft clonal ratios.

Sequencing was performed with immunoSEQ multiplex PCR; in TCRdb, only in-frame clones are kept and a portion is missing. Here the sample spans about 5,200 clones, 72% being singletons. This clone has more than one count but fewer than ten. Its antigen is undetermined. The sample was ileum tissue, taken around 260 days after intestinal transplant. This chain connects TRBV7-9 to TRBJ2-3; 13 bases are a match to TRBD2. This receptor was identified in a human patient who received an intestinal transplant, so some T cells may come from the graft donor. The CDR3 DNA is TGTGCCAGCAGCCCGAGGACTAGCGGGGGACGCACAGATACGCAGTATTTT. Translated, it gives CASSPRTSGGRTDTQYF.